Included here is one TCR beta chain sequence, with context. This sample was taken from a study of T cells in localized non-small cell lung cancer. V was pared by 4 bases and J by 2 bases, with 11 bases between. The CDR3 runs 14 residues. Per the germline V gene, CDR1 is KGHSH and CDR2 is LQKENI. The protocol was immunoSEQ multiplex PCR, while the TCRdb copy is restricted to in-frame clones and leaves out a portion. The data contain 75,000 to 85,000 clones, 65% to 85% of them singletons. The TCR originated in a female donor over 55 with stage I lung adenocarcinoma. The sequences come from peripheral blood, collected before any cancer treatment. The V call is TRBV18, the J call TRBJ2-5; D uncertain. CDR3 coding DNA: TGTGCCAGCTCACGTCGACCCCTGCAAGAGACCCAGTACTTC. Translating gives CASSRRPLQETQYF. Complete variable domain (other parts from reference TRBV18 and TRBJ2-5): NAGVMQNPRHLVRRRGQEARLRCSPMKGHSHVYWYRQLPEEGLKFMVYLQKENIIDESGMPKERFSAEFPKEGPSILRIQQVVRGDSAAYFCASSRRPLQETQYFGPGTRLLVL.